The 19 T cell receptor beta chains below all came from one sample that was sequenced in a study of regulatory T cells in long-lasting Graves disease. HTBI primers from iRepertoire and Arm-PCR of CDR3 regions yielded the TCR beta libraries. Via MiXCR, TCRdb re-called the multiplex PCR reads, giving one row per CDR3 protein. The profile shows about 620,000 distinct CDR3 sequences, around 15% of them singletons. Specified time point: newly diagnosed GD, antithyroid drugs for less than 3 months. Extracted RNA from PBMCs served as the source of the TCR library. This sample was shared with a second study, whose subject was T cells in Graves' hyperthyroidism and ophthalmopathy.

This sample comprised peripheral blood mononuclear cells (PBMCs), obtained at new diagnosis, from a patient treated with antithyroid drugs. These receptors were taken from a woman in her twenties or thirties with Graves disease.

In its sample, this clonotype was seen many times. This rearrangement joins TRBV27 to TRBJ2-3, with 11 nucleotides matching TRBD2. The CDR3 runs to 17 residues. Germline CDR1 and CDR2: MNHEY and SMNVEV (reference sequence). With 3 bases clipped from V and 4 bases from J, the junction kept 9 bases outside the gene matches. Here the CDR3 reads CASSFLTSGRGPDTQYF. Written as DNA, the CDR3 is TGTGCCAGCAGTTTTCTAACTAGCGGGAGAGGCCCAGATACGCAGTATTTT.

In the case of this clonotype: An end of the junction does not agree with germline; a read error may underlie this. The chain couples TRBV5-6 to TRBJ1-1; D gene unclear. This CDR3 is 13 amino acids long. Germline V gives CDR1 SGHDT, CDR2 YYEEEE. This chain's CDR3 is CASSFGINIEAFF. CDR3 in DNA: TGTGCCAGCAGCTTCGGCATTAACATTGAAGCTTTCTTT.

This clonotype was seen at least ten times. V and J are TRBV2 and TRBJ2-2; D tentatively reads TRBD1 or TRBD2 (6 bases each). The CDR3 is 13 residues long. Germline CDR1 and CDR2: SNHLY and FYNNEI. Trimming removed 10 bases at V and 3 bases at J, with 12 bases between. The CDR3 loop is CAKERGDTGELFF. The CDR3, as DNA: TGTGCCAAAGAGAGGGGGGACACCGGGGAGCTGTTTTTT.

Here the CDR3 reads CSARSGTVTDTQYF. The CDR3 DNA reads as TGCAGTGCTAGATCCGGGACAGTAACAGATACGCAGTATTTT. The chain links TRBV20-1 to TRBJ2-1; 7 nucleotides line up with TRBD1. The J call may be incorrect, as the DNA end agrees better with TRBJ2-3. The germline V gene encodes CDR1 DFQATT and CDR2 SNEGSKA (reference sequence). The CDR3 runs to 14 residues.

In its sample, this clonotype was seen a few times. This chain links TRBV11-2 with TRBJ1-1; tentative D call: TRBD1 (5 bases). Between the trimmed V and J ends, which lost 6 bases and 11 bases, there was a span of 22 bases. This CDR3 region has 14 residues. Per the germline V gene, CDR1 is SGHAT and CDR2 is FQNNGV. In DNA form, the CDR3 reads TGTGCCAGCAGACCTAACAAGAGGGGAGCTGTGGCTTTCTTT. The encoded protein is CASRPNKRGAVAFF.

The table lists this clonotype with many counts. This chain links TRBV24-1 with TRBJ2-1; 14 nucleotides agree with TRBD2. The junction had 8 bases not matched to a gene; V was cut back by 9 bases and J by 2 bases. CDR1 is KGHDR, CDR2 SFDVKD, per germline. The CDR3 consists of 17 residues. CDR3: CATGTSGSRGTYNEQFF. In nucleotides, the CDR3 is TGTGCCACCGGGACTAGCGGGAGTCGGGGCACCTACAATGAGCAGTTCTTC.

This clonotype was observed many times. The rearrangement joins TRBV6-1 to TRBJ2-1, with 7 nucleotides matching TRBD2. There are 14 residues in the CDR3. J gave up 5 bases and V 6 bases, and 7 bases lay outside the gene matches. Germline assignment: CDR1 MNHNS and CDR2 SASEGT. The CDR3 nucleotides are TGTGCCAGCAGACCAAGCGGGATCAACAATGAGCAGTTCTTC. It encodes CASRPSGINNEQFF.

This chain links TRBV9 with TRBJ2-7; tentative D call: TRBD2 (6 bases). This CDR3 is 14 amino acids long. V was pared by 0 bases and J by 3 bases, with 10 bases between. Per the germline V gene, CDR1 is SGDLS and CDR2 is YYNGEE. The CDR3 DNA reads TGTGCCAGCAGCGTAGCGGGAGACCTCTACGAGCAGTACTTC. Translated: CASSVAGDLYEQYF.

This clonotype has ten or more counts. The chain links TRBV27 to TRBJ1-5, with TRBD1 matching over 8 bases. V was pared by 4 bases and J by 4 bases, with 6 bases of the junction left unmatched. The CDR3 runs to 15 residues. CDR1 is MNHEY and CDR2 is SMNVEV in the germline V gene (reference sequence). The CDR3 protein is CASSSSGGRNQPQHF. The CDR3 DNA reads TGTGCCAGCAGTTCGTCAGGGGGCCGAAATCAGCCCCAGCATTTT.

The CDR3 sequence: CATSEGTSGSIQFF. The CDR3 DNA follows: TGTGCCACCAGTGAGGGGACTAGCGGGAGTATTCAGTTCTTC. The chain couples TRBV24-1 to TRBJ2-4; 14 nucleotides agree with TRBD2. Judging by the DNA end, TRBJ2-1 fits better; the J call may be wrong. The germline CDR1 and CDR2 sequences are KGHDR and SFDVKD. The CDR3 is 14 amino acids.

In this sample, this clonotype turned up a few times. This chain links TRBV5-1 with TRBJ2-3; the D is unclear. V shed 4 bases and J shed 6 bases, with 9 bases lying between them. The germline V gene has CDR1 SGHRS and CDR2 YFSETQ. CDR3 size: 12 residues. The CDR3 DNA reads TGCGCCAGCAGCACTGGGTTGGATACGCAGTATTTT. Its protein is CASSTGLDTQYF. The entire variable domain, with the rest obtained from reference TRBV5-1 and TRBJ2-3, is as follows: KAGVTQTPRYLIKTRGQQVTLSCSPISGHRSVSWYQQTPGQGLQFLFEYFSETQRNKGNFPGRFSGRQFSNSRSEMNVSTLELGDSALYLCASSTGLDTQYFGPGTRLTVL.

This clonotype was seen many times. The chain recombines TRBV12-3 or TRBV12-4 with TRBJ2-5; 7 bases match TRBD1. The V and J ends lost 4 bases and 0 bases, in that order; junction bases with no gene match: 5. The CDR3 extends over 15 amino acids. Written as DNA, the CDR3 is TGTGCCAGCAGTTCGGGACAGCGGTACCAAGAGACCCAGTACTTC. It specifies CASSSGQRYQETQYF.

This CDR3 reads CASSSGAKYTQYF. The CDR3 DNA follows: TGTGCCAGTAGTAGTGGGGCGAAGTATACGCAGTATTTT. This chain links TRBV19 with TRBJ2-3; possibly TRBD1 for D (5 bases). This CDR3 comprises 13 residues. Germline V gene sequence: CDR1 LNHDA, CDR2 SQIVND (reference sequence). Between the trimmed V and J ends, which lost 4 bases and 7 bases, there was a span of 12 bases. The variable domain in full, with the rest retrieved from reference TRBV19 and TRBJ2-3, is DGGITQSPKYLFRKEGQNVTLSCEQNLNHDAMYWYRQDPGQGLRLIYYSQIVNDFQKGDIAEGYSVSREKKESFPLTVTSAQKNPTAFYLCASSSGAKYTQYFGPGTRLTVL.

The chain has TRBV20-1 and TRBJ2-1; 8 positions agree with TRBD2. V lost 4 bases, J lost 6 bases, and 11 bases stayed unmatched. CDR3 length equals 15 residues. Germline V gene lookup returns CDR1 DFQATT and CDR2 SNEGSKA (reference sequence). CDR3 sequence reads: CSAIIPGRAGNEQFF. The CDR3 DNA sequence: TGCAGTGCTATTATTCCCGGGAGGGCTGGCAATGAGCAGTTCTTC.

This clonotype has only a few counts. The chain combines TRBV5-1 with TRBJ2-3, with D perhaps given as TRBD1 or TRBD2 (5 bases each). This CDR3 has 18 amino acids. With 1 base removed from V and 0 bases from J, the gap between germline ends came to 18 bases. CDR1 is SGHRS, CDR2 YFSETQ, per germline. This chain's CDR3 is CASSLPATGTASTDTQYF. CDR3 DNA sequence: TGCGCCAGCAGCTTGCCAGCCACCGGGACGGCGAGCACAGATACGCAGTATTTT.

This clonotype was seen ten or more times. The CDR3 DNA is TGTGCCAGCAGTTTATGGGAGGGCAATCAGCCCCAGCATTTT. Translated: CASSLWEGNQPQHF. The chain has TRBV12-3 or TRBV12-4 and TRBJ1-5; D not resolved. V lost 2 bases and J 2 bases, leaving 7 bases between the germline ends. This CDR3 contains 14 residues.

A remark on this clonotype: A read error may account for a junction end that differs from germline. V gene TRBV5-1 combines with J gene TRBJ1-2, with 10 positions matching TRBD1. The CDR3 has 18 amino acids. Germline lookup yields CDR1 SGHRS and CDR2 YFSETQ. The CDR3 sequence: CASSPLFTGTGVIYGYTF. Written as DNA, the CDR3 is TGTGCCAGCAGCCCACTATTTACTGGGACAGGGGTAATCTATGGCTACACCTTC.

In its sample, this clonotype was seen many times. At one of its ends the junction is not consistent with the germline gene, which may arise from a read error. The chain joins TRBV5-1 to TRBJ1-1; a weak D match, TRBD1 (6 bases). CDR1 is SGHRS, CDR2 YFSETQ, per germline. The CDR3 covers 19 residues. In DNA form, the CDR3 reads TGTGCCAGCAGCCTGGGAGGTCCTAGGGACAACAACTTGAACACTGAAGCTTTCTTT. This codes for CASSLGGPRDNNLNTEAFF.

The gene calls are TRBV7-9 and TRBJ1-2, with no clear D. Trimming cost V 3 bases and J 8 bases, with 10 bases left between them. Germline V gives CDR1 SEHNR, CDR2 FQNEAQ (reference sequence). The CDR3 has 12 amino acids. The CDR3 nucleotides are TGTGCCAGCAGCTTCGGAGAAGGGGGCTACACCTTC. Translating it yields CASSFGEGGYTF.